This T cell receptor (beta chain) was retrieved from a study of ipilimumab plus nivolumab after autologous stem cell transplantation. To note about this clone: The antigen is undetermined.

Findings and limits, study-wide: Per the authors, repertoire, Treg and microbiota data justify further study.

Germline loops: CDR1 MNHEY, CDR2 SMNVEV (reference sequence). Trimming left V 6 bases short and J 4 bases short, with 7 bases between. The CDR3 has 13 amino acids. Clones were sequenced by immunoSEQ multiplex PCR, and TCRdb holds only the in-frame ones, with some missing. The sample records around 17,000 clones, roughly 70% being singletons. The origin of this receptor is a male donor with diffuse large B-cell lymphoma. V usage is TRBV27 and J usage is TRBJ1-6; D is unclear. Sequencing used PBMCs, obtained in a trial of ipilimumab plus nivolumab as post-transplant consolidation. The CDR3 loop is CASRTLYNSPLHF. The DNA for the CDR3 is TGTGCCAGCAGGACGCTGTATAATTCACCCCTCCACTTT.